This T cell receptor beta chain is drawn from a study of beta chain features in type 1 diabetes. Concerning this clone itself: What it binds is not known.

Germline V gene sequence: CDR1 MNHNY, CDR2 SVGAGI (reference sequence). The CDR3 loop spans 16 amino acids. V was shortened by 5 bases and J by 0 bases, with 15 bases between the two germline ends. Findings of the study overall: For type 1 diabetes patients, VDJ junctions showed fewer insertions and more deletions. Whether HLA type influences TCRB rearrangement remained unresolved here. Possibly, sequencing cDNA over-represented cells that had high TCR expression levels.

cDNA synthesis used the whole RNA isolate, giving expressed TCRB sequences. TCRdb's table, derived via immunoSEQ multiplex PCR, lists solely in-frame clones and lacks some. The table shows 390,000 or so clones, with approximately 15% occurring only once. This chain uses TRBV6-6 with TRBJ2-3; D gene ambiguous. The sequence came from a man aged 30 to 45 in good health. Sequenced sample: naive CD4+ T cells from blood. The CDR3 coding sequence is TGTGCCAGCAGTCCCCTCGGGCAGGCTAGCACAGATACGCAGTATTTT. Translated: CASSPLGQASTDTQYF.